These T cell receptor beta chains were read from a single sample in a study of vaccination effects on CD4 cells after COVID-19. Only in-frame clones appear in the TCRdb table, and some are missing; sequencing was by immunoSEQ multiplex PCR. The data show about 14,000 clones, about 72% seen once. No cognate antigen is known for these TCRs. Sequenced here: CD4+ T cells from PBMCs cultured with SARS-CoV-2 spike peptides, sampled after COVID-19 vaccination. These receptor sequences come from a human donor who received a COVID-19 vaccine. Each CDR3 is given without its conserved first and last residue. Each record gives: J gene, V gene, CDR3 protein.

TRBJ1-2 | TRBV13 | ASSFGTTGGGGYGYT
TRBJ2-7 | TRBV19 | ASSLVGQY
TRBJ2-7 | TRBV7-9 | ASSLVAGGPKEQY
TRBJ1-1 | TRBV4-2 | ASRGVTLNTEAF
TRBJ2-1 | TRBV9 | ASSVALGGSYNEQF
TRBJ2-4 | TRBV6-2/TRBV6-3 | ASSYGGAKNIQY
TRBJ2-2 | TRBV3-1/TRBV3-2 | ASSQRTGVASGELF
TRBJ2-1 | TRBV9 | ASSSRDYPYNEQF
TRBJ2-1 | TRBV2 | ASSARGSYNEQF
TRBJ2-5 | TRBV10-3 | AIRDGAGAQETQY
TRBJ2-7 | TRBV27 | ASSYRRDTSYEQY
TRBJ2-7 | TRBV5-1 | ASSLASQGSYEQY
TRBJ2-2 | TRBV11-2 | ASSSIRPDRGNTGELF
TRBJ2-1 | TRBV19 | ASSTRAAYNEQF
TRBJ2-5 | TRBV25-1 | ASSPRSDISPQETQY
TRBJ1-1 | TRBV4-1 | ASRTIQGRGNTEAF
TRBJ2-7 | TRBV29-1 | SVADRGYEQY
TRBJ2-1 | TRBV28 | ASTTTGGIEQF
TRBJ2-2 | TRBV5-1 | ASSPRQTTGELF
TRBJ1-2 | TRBV25-1 | ASRGYPNYGYT
TRBJ1-2 | TRBV7-2 | ASSSRAGNPFGYT
TRBJ1-5 | TRBV18 | ASSPAGGNQPQH
TRBJ2-7 | TRBV4-1 | ASSQLGLDEQY
TRBJ2-7 | TRBV5-4 | ASSLRQGGIYEQY
TRBJ2-1 | TRBV24-1 | ATSDSSLMSNEQF
TRBJ1-2 | TRBV2 | ASSEDGQGYRGYT
TRBJ2-3 | TRBV4-1 | ASSQDWSSFPY
TRBJ2-7 | TRBV4-2 | ASRERTGLAGPSEQY
TRBJ2-7 | TRBV2 | ASTGTRDRYEQY
TRBJ1-1 | TRBV7-2 | ASGALMNTEAF
TRBJ2-5 | TRBV5-1 | ASSPGQQETQY
TRBJ1-2 | TRBV7-9 | ASSLASTRGGGLYGYT
TRBJ1-1 | TRBV5-1 | ASSRDSSTNTEAF
TRBJ2-7 | TRBV6-5 | ASSLGGPYEQY
TRBJ2-5 | TRBV7-6 | ASSLKEIQY
TRBJ2-5 | TRBV6-5 | ASSPTGTRGTQY
TRBJ1-1 | TRBV19 | ASSIDGLSNTEAF
TRBJ2-1 | TRBV30 | AWKRTGGYNEQF
TRBJ1-2 | TRBV4-1 | ASSQVGRGSGGYT
TRBJ1-4 | TRBV7-9 | ASSLTATGEKLF